This T cell receptor (beta chain) was retrieved from a study of control samples from healthy donors and cancer patients. Profiled with immunoSEQ multiplex PCR; TCRdb holds only in-frame clones, not every one. The table lists 95,000 to 150,000 clones, around nine tenths of them singletons. The CDR3 has 15 residues. CDR1 and CDR2 from the germline V gene are KGHDR and SFDVKD. The V segment lost 4 bases and the J segment 7 bases; nucleotides outside the gene matches: 7. The chain recombines TRBV24-1 with TRBJ1-4, with 8 bases lining up with TRBD1. The sample taken for sequencing was blood. This TCR derives from a man aged 30 to 45 in good health. The CDR3 sequence: CATSELAGGREKLFF. For the CDR3, the DNA is TGTGCCACCAGTGAGCTCGCAGGGGGCCGTGAAAAACTGTTTTTT.